These 31 T cell receptor beta chains were sequenced from one sample in a study of shared clonotypes between healthy human individuals. Sequenced by immunoSEQ multiplex PCR; TCRdb stores in-frame clones only, minus some. The table has some 2,100,000 clones, approximately 96% seen once. The sample comprised naive CD4+ T cells sorted from blood. The subset was: CD45RA+ positively selected. The receptors were gathered from a man younger than 30 in good health.

The gene calls are TRBV2 and TRBJ1-4; 7 nucleotides align to TRBD1. Unmatched junction bases numbered 3, after V lost 8 bases and J lost 0 bases. CDR1 is SNHLY and CDR2 is FYNNEI in the germline V gene. The CDR3 runs 14 residues. CDR3 DNA sequence: TGTGCCAGCGGTCAGGGGGCAACTAATGAAAAACTGTTTTTT. It codes for CASGQGATNEKLFF. The full variable domain, in which reference TRBV2 and TRBJ1-4 provide the parts outside the CDR3, is EPEVTQTPSHQVTQMGQEVILRCVPISNHLYFYWYRQILGQKVEFLVSFYNNEISEKSEIFDDQFSVERPDGSNFTLKIRSTKLEDSAMYFCASGQGATNEKLFFGSGTQLSVL.

The chain joins TRBV5-1 to TRBJ2-1; 7 bases match TRBD1. With 3 bases clipped from V and 10 bases from J, the junction kept 7 bases outside the gene matches. This CDR3 region has 13 residues. Germline V gives CDR1 SGHRS, CDR2 YFSETQ. This CDR3 is CASSSTGRGEQFF. The CDR3 DNA is TGCGCCAGCAGCTCGACAGGGCGAGGAGAGCAGTTCTTC.

This clone was found once. The chain has TRBV9 and TRBJ1-2, with 7 positions matching TRBD1. The CDR3 has 15 amino acids. Germline V gene data show CDR1 as SGDLS and CDR2 as YYNGEE. The V and J ends lost 4 bases and 8 bases, in that order; junction bases with no gene match: 14. CDR3 coding DNA: TGTGCCAGCAGCCCAACGGGACAGCCCGCCGGCGGCTACACCTTC. Amino acids: CASSPTGQPAGGYTF.

The chain couples TRBV6-1 to TRBJ2-7; 10 bases are a match to TRBD1. Germline CDR1 reads MNHNS; CDR2 reads SASEGT. CDR3 length: 12 residues. J was trimmed by 7 bases and V by 6 bases; bases with no gene match: 3. CDR3 coding DNA: TGTGCCAGCAGCCGACAGGGGGCTGAGCAGTACTTC. It encodes CASSRQGAEQYF.

The gene calls are TRBV5-6 and TRBJ2-5, with D uncertain. Germline V lookup: CDR1 SGHDT, CDR2 YYEEEE. The CDR3 has 13 residues. V gave up 6 bases and J gave up 5 bases, with 14 bases separating them. The CDR3 DNA follows: TGTGCCAGCAACCACCCCGACTGGGAGACCCAGTACTTC. Translation gives CASNHPDWETQYF.

Remarks on this clone: Other DNA sequences in the same sample also yield this CDR3. The CDR3 region has the DNA TGTGCCAGCAGCTTAGGAGTCTCTGGGGCCAACGTCCTGACTTTC. It codes for CASSLGVSGANVLTF. This chain links TRBV7-9 with TRBJ2-6; no clear D gene. The CDR3 consists of 15 residues. Germline CDR1 is SEHNR and CDR2 is FQNEAQ (reference sequence). With 1 base removed from V and 0 bases from J, the gap between germline ends came to 4 bases.

This clone has only a few counts. This chain joins TRBV2 and TRBJ1-1, with D uncertain. Germline V gene lookup returns CDR1 SNHLY and CDR2 FYNNEI. V was shortened by 3 bases and J by 3 bases, with 8 bases between the two germline ends. This CDR3 contains 13 residues. The CDR3 is CASSDLGYTEAFF. DNA of the CDR3: TGTGCCAGCAGTGATTTGGGTTACACTGAAGCTTTCTTT.

V is TRBV29-1 and J is TRBJ1-2; 7 bases line up with TRBD1. J lost 4 bases, V lost 4 bases, and 3 bases had no gene match. CDR3 length equals 12 residues. The V gene's germline CDR1 is SQVTM and CDR2 ANQGSEA. DNA for the CDR3: TGCAGCGTTGTAAGGGGGCTCTATGGCTACACCTTC. Translated, it gives CSVVRGLYGYTF.

Concerning this clone: The same CDR3 is also encoded by other DNA sequences in this sample. The chain is built from TRBV7-9 and TRBJ2-1, with TRBD2 identical over 9 bases. J lost 1 base, V lost 3 bases, and 4 bases had no gene match. Germline V lookup: CDR1 SEHNR, CDR2 FQNEAQ (reference sequence). The CDR3 has 16 residues. In DNA, the CDR3 is TGTGCCAGCAGCTTTAGCGGGAGAGTGTCCTACAATGAGCAGTTCTTC. Translated, it gives CASSFSGRVSYNEQFF.

J is TRBJ2-3 and V is TRBV10-2, with TRBD2 identical over 7 bases. This CDR3 region has 16 residues. Germline V CDR1 and CDR2: WSHSY, SAAADI. Losses at the gene ends were 3 bases for V and 1 base for J; bases not matched to a gene: 7. CDR3 coding DNA: TGCGCCAGCAGTGACGCGCGGAGCGGGGGCACAGATACGCAGTATTTT. Translating it yields CASSDARSGGTDTQYF.

V and J are TRBV30 and TRBJ1-1, with a possible D match to TRBD1 (6 bases). This CDR3 is 13 amino acids long. V was cut by 5 bases and J by 4 bases, with 14 bases left in between. CDR1 is GTSNPN and CDR2 is SVGIG in the germline V gene (reference sequence). CDR3 nucleotide sequence: TGTGCCTGGGGCCACGGGGGCGGCACTGAAGCTTTCTTT. Translated, it gives CAWGHGGGTEAFF.

The chain uses TRBV5-8 and TRBJ2-7, with 11 nucleotides matching TRBD2. The CDR3 has 15 amino acids. V gave up 3 bases and J gave up 2 bases; unmatched junction bases: 4. Germline V gene data show CDR1 as SGHTS and CDR2 as YDEGEE. CDR3 sequence reads: CASSSTSGSPYEQYF. CDR3 bases: TGTGCCAGCAGCTCTACTAGCGGGAGCCCCTACGAGCAGTACTTC. Filled out from reference TRBV5-8 and TRBJ2-7, the complete variable domain reads EAGVTQSPTHLIKTRGQQATLRCSPISGHTSVYWYQQALGLGLQFLLWYDEGEERNRGNFPPRFSGRQFPNYSSELNVNALELEDSALYLCASSSTSGSPYEQYFGPGTRLTVT.

This clone was observed once. The genes are TRBV14 and TRBJ2-6; no definite D call. CDR3 length: 16 residues. The germline V gene encodes CDR1 SGHDN and CDR2 FVKESK. The V end was cut by 2 bases, the J end by 0 bases, with 8 bases between. CDR3 coding DNA: TGTGCCAGCAGCCAAAGACGTAGCTCTGGGGCCAACGTCCTGACTTTC. It translates to CASSQRRSSGANVLTF.

CDR3 DNA sequence: TGTGCCAGCAGTGAAACTGGGACAGTAGGCGAGCAGTACTTC. This sequence encodes CASSETGTVGEQYF. The chain recombines TRBV2 with TRBJ2-7; 7 nucleotides align to TRBD1. V was clipped by 2 bases and J by 6 bases; unmatched bases: 7. The germline V gene encodes CDR1 SNHLY and CDR2 FYNNEI. This CDR3 comprises 14 residues.

V is TRBV19 and J is TRBJ1-1; TRBD1 aligns across 8 bases. The ends lost 4 bases at V and 3 bases at J; junction bases unmatched: 7. The CDR3 totals 15 residues. Per germline, CDR1 LNHDA and CDR2 SQIVND (reference sequence). This CDR3 reads CASSTGGTGDTEAFF. In nucleotides, the CDR3 is TGTGCCAGTAGTACAGGGGGCACGGGTGACACTGAAGCTTTCTTT.

The gene calls are TRBV2 and TRBJ2-1; D is possibly TRBD2 (5 bases). CDR3 length equals 13 residues. Germline CDR1 SNHLY, CDR2 FYNNEI. Trimming cost V 6 bases and J 7 bases, with 13 bases left between them. The CDR3 DNA reads as TGTGCCAGCAGAGAGGGTAGTGGGAATGAGCAGTTCTTC. It encodes CASREGSGNEQFF.

This chain connects TRBV18 to TRBJ2-5; D is ambiguous. The germline V and J ends were trimmed by 6 bases and 1 base, with 12 bases remaining between them. Germline V lookup: CDR1 KGHSH, CDR2 LQKENI. The CDR3 has 14 residues. CDR3 sequence: CASSPGSRQETQYF. DNA for the CDR3: TGTGCCAGCTCTCCGGGTTCACGCCAAGAGACCCAGTACTTC.

The J gene is TRBJ1-1, the V gene TRBV20-1, with D perhaps matching TRBD1 (5 bases). Germline V gene data show CDR1 as DFQATT and CDR2 as SNEGSKA (reference sequence). CDR3 size: 11 residues. CDR3 nucleotide sequence: TGCACCGTTTCGGGGGAGACTGAAGCTTTCTTT. Residues: CTVSGETEAFF.

V and J are TRBV7-2 and TRBJ1-3; 8 bases line up with TRBD1. V lost 1 base and J lost 2; bases outside the gene matches: 1. Per germline, CDR1 SGHTA and CDR2 FQGNSA. This CDR3 spans 15 amino acids. The CDR3 reads CASSLDRGAGNTIYF. Written as DNA, the CDR3 is TGTGCCAGCAGCTTAGACAGGGGGGCTGGAAACACCATATATTTT. The full variable domain, completed using reference TRBV7-2 and TRBJ1-3, is GAGVSQSPSNKVTEKGKDVELRCDPISGHTALYWYRQSLGQGLEFLIYFQGNSAPDKSGLPSDRFSAERTGGSVSTLTIQRTQQEDSAVYLCASSLDRGAGNTIYFGEGSWLTVV.

The rearrangement links TRBV27 to TRBJ2-1; 10 bases agree with TRBD2. Unmatched junction bases numbered 8, after V lost 6 bases and J lost 6 bases. The CDR3 runs to 15 residues. CDR1 is MNHEY and CDR2 is SMNVEV in the germline V gene (reference sequence). CDR3 loop: CASSPGTSDFNEQFF. For the CDR3, the DNA is TGTGCCAGCAGCCCCGGGACTAGCGATTTCAATGAGCAGTTCTTC.

A few counts support this clone. Other nucleotide sequences in the sample specify the same CDR3. The chain uses TRBV5-1 and TRBJ2-5; unclear D gene. The CDR3 is made up of 13 amino acids. Deletions cut 0 bases from V and 2 bases from J, with 5 bases between. Looked up from germline, CDR1 is SGHRS and CDR2 is YFSETQ. The CDR3 sequence: CASSLGGQETQYF. The DNA for the CDR3 is TGCGCCAGCAGCTTGGGCGGACAAGAGACCCAGTACTTC.

This chain uses TRBV19 with TRBJ1-5; 10 positions match TRBD1. The V and J ends lost 4 bases and 3 bases, in that order; junction bases with no gene match: 6. The germline V gene encodes CDR1 LNHDA and CDR2 SQIVND (reference sequence). The CDR3 has 16 residues. The chain's CDR3 is CASSNRDRGFNQPQHF. The CDR3 bases are TGTGCCAGTAGTAATAGGGACAGGGGTTTCAATCAGCCCCAGCATTTT.

This clone has a single count. V usage is TRBV5-4 and J usage is TRBJ2-3; D might be TRBD1 (6 bases). CDR1 and CDR2 from the germline V gene are SGHNT and YYREEE (reference sequence). The CDR3 has 13 residues. V dropped 1 base and J dropped 4 bases, with 7 bases sitting between them. The CDR3 sequence: CASSLPGADTQYF. The CDR3 bases are TGTGCCAGCAGCTTGCCAGGGGCAGATACGCAGTATTTT.

This chain links TRBV4-2 with TRBJ1-2, with TRBD1 matching 9 bases. The CDR3 covers 17 residues. From germline, CDR1 is LGHNA and CDR2 YNFKEQ. The junction had 6 bases not matched to a gene; V was cut back by 0 bases and J by 1 base. CDR3 DNA sequence: TGTGCCAGCAGCCAAGATTTGGACAGGGGCGTTAACTATGGCTACACCTTC. Residues: CASSQDLDRGVNYGYTF.

This chain uses TRBV2 with TRBJ2-3; D may be TRBD1 or TRBD2 (5 bases each). CDR1 and CDR2 (germline): SNHLY, FYNNEI. V gave up 9 bases and J gave up 1 base, with 5 bases separating them. This CDR3 is 11 amino acids long. The CDR3 bases are TGTGCCAGGGGGGGCACAGATACGCAGTATTTT. As protein: CARGGTDTQYF.

This chain links TRBV7-9 with TRBJ1-2; tentatively, D is TRBD1 (6 bases). Looked up from germline, CDR1 is SEHNR and CDR2 is FQNEAQ (reference sequence). Trimming pared 5 bases from V and 0 bases from J, leaving 10 bases between. The CDR3 consists of 14 residues. The CDR3 bases are TGTGCCAGCAGCAGGACAGCCCCTAACTATGGCTACACCTTC. Translating gives CASSRTAPNYGYTF. Complete variable domain (other parts from reference TRBV7-9 and TRBJ1-2): DTGVSQNPRHKITKRGQNVTFRCDPISEHNRLYWYRQTLGQGPEFLTYFQNEAQLEKSRLLSDRFSAERPKGSFSTLEIQRTEQGDSAMYLCASSRTAPNYGYTFGSGTRLTVV.

The rearrangement links TRBV5-1 to TRBJ2-7, with 10 nucleotides matching TRBD1. The CDR3 length is 15 residues. After removal of 4 bases from V and 5 bases from J, the junction contained 9 bases not matched to a gene. Germline lookup yields CDR1 SGHRS and CDR2 YFSETQ. The CDR3 nucleotides are TGCGCCAGCAGCACATGGACAGGGGGGAGGAACGAGCAGTACTTC. Translation: CASSTWTGGRNEQYF. Drawing the rest from reference TRBV5-1 and TRBJ2-7, the complete variable domain is KAGVTQTPRYLIKTRGQQVTLSCSPISGHRSVSWYQQTPGQGLQFLFEYFSETQRNKGNFPGRFSGRQFSNSRSEMNVSTLELGDSALYLCASSTWTGGRNEQYFGPGTRLTVT.

The chain is built from TRBV10-1 and TRBJ1-1; D remains ambiguous. From germline, CDR1 is WNHNN and CDR2 SYGVQD (reference sequence). This CDR3 region has 15 residues. With 0 bases removed from V and 6 bases from J, the gap between germline ends came to 14 bases. The CDR3 sequence is CASSESLPPHAEAFF. The CDR3 DNA is TGCGCCAGCAGTGAGTCCCTGCCTCCACACGCTGAAGCTTTCTTT.

The gene calls are TRBV30 and TRBJ2-1; D may be TRBD2 (7 bases). Trimming left V 4 bases short and J 0 bases short, with 16 bases between. Germline lookup yields CDR1 GTSNPN and CDR2 SVGIG (reference sequence). There are 16 residues in the CDR3. The CDR3 DNA reads TGTGCCTGGAAACAGGGACTAATTAGCTCCTACAATGAGCAGTTCTTC. Amino acids: CAWKQGLISSYNEQFF.

CDR3 protein: CASIVDRGLSPLHF. The CDR3 DNA sequence: TGTGCCAGCATTGTGGACAGGGGGCTTTCACCCCTCCACTTT. The chain uses TRBV11-2 and TRBJ1-6; 11 positions agree with TRBD1. The length of the CDR3 is 14 residues. Per germline, CDR1 SGHAT and CDR2 FQNNGV. The ends lost 7 bases at V and 9 bases at J; junction bases unmatched: 5.

V is TRBV6-5 and J is TRBJ1-2; D might be TRBD1 (5 bases). Germline values: CDR1 MNHEY, CDR2 SVGAGI. CDR3 length: 16 amino acids. Trimming took 4 bases from V and 4 from J, leaving 19 bases between them. CDR3 sequence: CASSLGFWGTFYGYTF. CDR3 nucleotides: TGTGCCAGCAGTTTAGGTTTTTGGGGCACTTTCTATGGCTACACCTTC.